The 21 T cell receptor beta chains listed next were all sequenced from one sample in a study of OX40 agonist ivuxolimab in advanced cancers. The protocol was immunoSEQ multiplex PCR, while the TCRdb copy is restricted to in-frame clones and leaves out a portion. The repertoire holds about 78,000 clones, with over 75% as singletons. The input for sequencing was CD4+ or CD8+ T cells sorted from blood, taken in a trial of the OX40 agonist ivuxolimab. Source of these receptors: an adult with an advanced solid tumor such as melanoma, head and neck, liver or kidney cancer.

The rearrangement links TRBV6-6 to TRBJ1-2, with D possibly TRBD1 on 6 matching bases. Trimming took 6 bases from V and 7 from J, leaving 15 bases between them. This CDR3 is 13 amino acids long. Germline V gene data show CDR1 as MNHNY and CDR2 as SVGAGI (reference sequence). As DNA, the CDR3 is TGTGCCAGCAGACCAACAGGGTCGGGTGGCTACACCTTC. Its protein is CASRPTGSGGYTF.

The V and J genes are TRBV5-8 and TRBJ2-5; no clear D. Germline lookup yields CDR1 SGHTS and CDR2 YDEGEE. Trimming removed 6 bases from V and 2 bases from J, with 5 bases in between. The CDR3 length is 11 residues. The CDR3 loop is CASTLQETQYF. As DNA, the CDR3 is TGTGCCAGCACCTTACAAGAGACCCAGTACTTC.

The CDR3 nucleotides read TGTGCCAGCTCACCACCACTGGGGGGACAGGGATATTACGAGCAGTACTTC. It encodes CASSPPLGGQGYYEQYF. This chain links TRBV18 with TRBJ2-7, with 9 bases aligning to TRBD1. V trimming: 0 bases; J trimming: 4 bases; junction bases outside the gene matches: 10. Looked up from germline, CDR1 is KGHSH and CDR2 is LQKENI. CDR3 size: 17 residues.

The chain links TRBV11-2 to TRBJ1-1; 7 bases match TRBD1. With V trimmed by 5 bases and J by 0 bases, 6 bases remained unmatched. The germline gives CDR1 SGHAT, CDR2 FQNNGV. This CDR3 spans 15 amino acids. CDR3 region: CASSAYRGLNTEAFF. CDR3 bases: TGTGCCAGCAGCGCGTACAGGGGACTGAACACTGAAGCTTTCTTT.

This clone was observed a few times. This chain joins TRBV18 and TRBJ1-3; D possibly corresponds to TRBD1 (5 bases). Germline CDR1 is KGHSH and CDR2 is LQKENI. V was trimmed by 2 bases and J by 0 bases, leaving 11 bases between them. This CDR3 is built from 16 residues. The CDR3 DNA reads TGTGCCAGCTCACCAGCCGGGGCCTTCTCTGGAAACACCATATATTTT. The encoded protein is CASSPAGAFSGNTIYF. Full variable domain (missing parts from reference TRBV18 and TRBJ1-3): NAGVMQNPRHLVRRRGQEARLRCSPMKGHSHVYWYRQLPEEGLKFMVYLQKENIIDESGMPKERFSAEFPKEGPSILRIQQVVRGDSAAYFCASSPAGAFSGNTIYFGEGSWLTVV.

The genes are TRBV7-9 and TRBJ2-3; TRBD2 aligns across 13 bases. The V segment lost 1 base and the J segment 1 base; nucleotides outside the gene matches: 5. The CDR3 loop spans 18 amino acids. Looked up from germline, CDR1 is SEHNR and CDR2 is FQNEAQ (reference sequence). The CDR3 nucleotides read TGTGCCAGCAGCTTAGGGACTAGCGGGAGTATCGGCACAGATACGCAGTATTTT. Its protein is CASSLGTSGSIGTDTQYF.

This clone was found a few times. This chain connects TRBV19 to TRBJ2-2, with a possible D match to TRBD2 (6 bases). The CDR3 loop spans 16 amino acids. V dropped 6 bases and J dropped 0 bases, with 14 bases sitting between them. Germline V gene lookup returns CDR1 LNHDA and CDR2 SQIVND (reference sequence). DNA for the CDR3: TGTGCCAGTAGCCGACGGGGACTTTCGAACACCGGGGAGCTGTTTTTT. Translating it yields CASSRRGLSNTGELFF.

The CDR3 DNA sequence: TGCGCCAGCAGCCAACCTAGGACTAGCGTTTATGAGCAGTTCTTC. It codes for CASSQPRTSVYEQFF. The rearrangement joins TRBV4-1 to TRBJ2-1; 9 bases map to TRBD2. Germline assignment: CDR1 MGHRA and CDR2 YSYEKL. The V segment lost 2 bases and the J segment 8 bases; nucleotides outside the gene matches: 7. The CDR3 loop spans 15 amino acids.

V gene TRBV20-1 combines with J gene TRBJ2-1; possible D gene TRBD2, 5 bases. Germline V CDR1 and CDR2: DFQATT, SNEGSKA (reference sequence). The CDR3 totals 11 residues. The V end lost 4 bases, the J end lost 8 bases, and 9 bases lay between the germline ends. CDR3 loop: CSANSVDEQFF. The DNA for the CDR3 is TGCAGTGCTAATAGCGTCGATGAGCAGTTCTTC.

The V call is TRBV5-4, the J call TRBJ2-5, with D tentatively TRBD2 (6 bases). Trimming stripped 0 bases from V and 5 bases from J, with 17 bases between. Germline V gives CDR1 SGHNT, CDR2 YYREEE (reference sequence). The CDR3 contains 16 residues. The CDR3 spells CASSLALAGIRETQYF. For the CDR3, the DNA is TGTGCCAGCAGCTTGGCTCTGGCGGGAATTAGGGAGACCCAGTACTTC.

CDR3 nucleotide sequence: TGTGCCAGCAGTTACATCGTTACGGCTGAAGCTTTCTTT. This sequence encodes CASSYIVTAEAFF. The genes are TRBV6-5 and TRBJ1-1, with D unclear. Germline V gene lookup returns CDR1 MNHEY and CDR2 SVGAGI. This CDR3 is built from 13 residues. The V end lost 2 bases, the J end lost 6 bases, and 10 bases lay between the germline ends.

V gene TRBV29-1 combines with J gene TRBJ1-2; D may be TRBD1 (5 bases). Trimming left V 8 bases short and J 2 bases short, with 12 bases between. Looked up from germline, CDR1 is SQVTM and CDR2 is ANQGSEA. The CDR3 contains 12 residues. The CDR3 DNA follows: TGCAGCCCTGAGGGGCCAAACTATGGCTACACCTTC. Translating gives CSPEGPNYGYTF.

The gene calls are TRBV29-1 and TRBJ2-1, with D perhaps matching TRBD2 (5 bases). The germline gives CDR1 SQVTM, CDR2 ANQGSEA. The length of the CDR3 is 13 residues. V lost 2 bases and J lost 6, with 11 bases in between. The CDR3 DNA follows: TGCAGCGTTGAACGGGGATCGGGCAATGAGCAGTTCTTC. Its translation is CSVERGSGNEQFF.

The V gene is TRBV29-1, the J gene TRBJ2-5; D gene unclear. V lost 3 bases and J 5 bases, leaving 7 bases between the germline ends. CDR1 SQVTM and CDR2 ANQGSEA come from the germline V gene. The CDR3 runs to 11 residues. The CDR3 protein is CSVDAGETQYF. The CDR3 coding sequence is TGCAGCGTTGACGCTGGGGAGACCCAGTACTTC.

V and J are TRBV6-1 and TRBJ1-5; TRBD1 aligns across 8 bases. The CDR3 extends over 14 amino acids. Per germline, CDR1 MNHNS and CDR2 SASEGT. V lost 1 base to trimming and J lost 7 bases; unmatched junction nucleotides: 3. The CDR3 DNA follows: TGTGCCAGCAGTGAAGGGACAGGGCCCCAGCCCCAGCATTTT. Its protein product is CASSEGTGPQPQHF.

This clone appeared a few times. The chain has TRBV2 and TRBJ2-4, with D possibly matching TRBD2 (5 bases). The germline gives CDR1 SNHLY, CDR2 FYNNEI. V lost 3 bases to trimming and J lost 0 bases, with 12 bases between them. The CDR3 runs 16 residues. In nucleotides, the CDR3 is TGTGCCAGCAGTGAGAAGGGAGAACTAGCCAAAAACATTCAGTACTTC. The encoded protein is CASSEKGELAKNIQYF.

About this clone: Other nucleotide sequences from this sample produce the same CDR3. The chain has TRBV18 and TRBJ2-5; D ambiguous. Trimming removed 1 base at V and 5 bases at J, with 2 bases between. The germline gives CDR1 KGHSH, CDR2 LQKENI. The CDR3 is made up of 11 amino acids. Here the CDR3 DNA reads TGTGCCAGCTCACCACGCGAGACCCAGTACTTC. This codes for CASSPRETQYF.

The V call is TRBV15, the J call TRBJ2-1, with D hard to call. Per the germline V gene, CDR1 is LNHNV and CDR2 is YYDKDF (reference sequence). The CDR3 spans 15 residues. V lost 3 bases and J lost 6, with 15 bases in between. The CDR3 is CATSSDLPWGNEQFF. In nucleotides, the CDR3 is TGTGCCACCAGCAGTGACCTCCCATGGGGCAATGAGCAGTTCTTC. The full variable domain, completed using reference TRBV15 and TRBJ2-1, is DAMVIQNPRYQVTQFGKPVTLSCSQTLNHNVMYWYQQKSSQAPKLLFHYYDKDFNNEADTPDNFQSRRPNTSFCFLDIRSPGLGDTAMYLCATSSDLPWGNEQFFGPGTRLTVL.

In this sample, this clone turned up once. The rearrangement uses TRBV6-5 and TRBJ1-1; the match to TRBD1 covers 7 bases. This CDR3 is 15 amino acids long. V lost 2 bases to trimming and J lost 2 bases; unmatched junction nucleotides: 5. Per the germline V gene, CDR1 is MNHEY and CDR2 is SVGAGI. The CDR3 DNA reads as TGTGCCAGCAGTTACCCAGACAGGGTCAACACTGAAGCTTTCTTT. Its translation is CASSYPDRVNTEAFF.

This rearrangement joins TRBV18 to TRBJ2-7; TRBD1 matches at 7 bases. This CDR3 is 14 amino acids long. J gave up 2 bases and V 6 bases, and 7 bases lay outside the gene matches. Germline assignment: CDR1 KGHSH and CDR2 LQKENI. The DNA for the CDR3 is TGTGCCAGCTCCGCGACAGGGTCGGCCTACGAGCAGTACTTC. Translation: CASSATGSAYEQYF.

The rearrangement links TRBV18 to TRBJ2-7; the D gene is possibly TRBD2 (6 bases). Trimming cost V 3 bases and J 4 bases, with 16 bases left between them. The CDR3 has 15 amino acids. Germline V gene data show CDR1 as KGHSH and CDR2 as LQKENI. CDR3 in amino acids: CASSPPYRRDYEQYF. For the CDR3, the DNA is TGTGCCAGCTCACCCCCTTACAGGAGGGATTACGAGCAGTACTTC.